Below are 15 T cell receptor beta chains sequenced from a single sample in a study of shared clonotypes between healthy human individuals. Here immunoSEQ multiplex PCR was the method, and the copy in TCRdb shows in-frame clones only, minus some. Among about 2 million clones listed, roughly 96% were seen once. Specimen: naive CD4+ T cells sorted from blood. Subset here: CD45RA+ positively selected. These receptors were obtained from a man between 18 and 29 years old in good health.

The chain has TRBV30 and TRBJ1-5; D is possibly TRBD1 (5 bases). Germline assignment: CDR1 GTSNPN and CDR2 SVGIG (reference sequence). The CDR3 consists of 13 residues. V shed 3 bases and J shed 10 bases, with 16 bases lying between them. DNA for the CDR3: TGTGCCTGGAGCACAGGATCTGGGATCCCCCAGCATTTT. Its protein product is CAWSTGSGIPQHF.

This chain connects TRBV6-5 to TRBJ1-2; a possible D gene is TRBD1 (6 bases). The V and J ends lost 6 bases and 7 bases respectively, with 15 bases between them. Germline CDR1 and CDR2: MNHEY and SVGAGI. CDR3 size: 13 residues. The CDR3, as DNA: TGTGCCAGCAGACCGAGGGGGGATTCTGGCTACACCTTC. It is translated as CASRPRGDSGYTF.

The chain links TRBV10-3 to TRBJ1-1; 9 bases are a match to TRBD1. Unmatched junction bases numbered 10, after V lost 0 bases and J lost 11 bases. Germline CDR1 ENHRY, CDR2 SYGVKD. The length of the CDR3 is 15 residues. The CDR3 DNA sequence: TGTGCCATCAGTGAGTCCGGGACAGGGACGCTGGAGGCTTTCTTT. This encodes CAISESGTGTLEAFF.

The chain recombines TRBV25-1 with TRBJ1-3; no clear D gene. This CDR3 has 14 amino acids. Looked up from germline, CDR1 is MGHDK and CDR2 is SYGVNS. The CDR3 region has the DNA TGTGCGACCTGGGAGGTTCCCTCTGGAAACACCATATATTTT. It codes for CATWEVPSGNTIYF.

The genes are TRBV28 and TRBJ2-7; D is unresolved. Per germline, CDR1 MDHEN and CDR2 SYDVKM. This CDR3 contains 14 residues. V lost 6 bases, J lost 0 bases, and 12 bases lay in between. The CDR3 nucleotides read TGTGCCAGCAGGCCCGTTGGTGTCTCCTACGAGCAGTACTTC. Its translation is CASRPVGVSYEQYF. Combining the CDR3 with reference TRBV28 and TRBJ2-7 gives the whole variable domain DVKVTQSSRYLVKRTGEKVFLECVQDMDHENMFWYRQDPGLGLRLIYFSYDVKMKEKGDIPEGYSVSREKKERFSLILESASTNQTSMYLCASRPVGVSYEQYFGPGTRLTVT.

V and J are TRBV4-3 and TRBJ2-7, with 11 bases that match TRBD2. The V gene end was trimmed by 3 bases and the J gene end by 0 bases; junction bases not matched to a gene: 4. This CDR3 spans 16 amino acids. Germline V gene sequence: CDR1 LGHNA, CDR2 YSLEER. The CDR3 coding sequence is TGCGCCAGCAGCCAGGGGACTAGCGGCATCTCCTACGAGCAGTACTTC. Its protein product is CASSQGTSGISYEQYF.

The chain has TRBV6-5 and TRBJ2-7; D gene ambiguous. The CDR3 has 14 residues. The V gene's germline CDR1 is MNHEY and CDR2 SVGAGI. The germline V and J ends were trimmed by 6 bases and 1 base, with 13 bases remaining between them. The CDR3 DNA is TGTGCCAGCAGCCCTGGTTGGCTTTCCTACGAGCAGTACTTC. Its translation is CASSPGWLSYEQYF.

CDR3 sequence: CAWSVRGQGETQYF. In nucleotides, the CDR3 is TGTGCCTGGAGTGTCCGAGGGCAGGGAGAGACCCAGTACTTC. The chain links TRBV30 to TRBJ2-5, with D possibly being TRBD1 or TRBD2 (5 bases each). The CDR3 length is 14 residues. The V end lost 0 bases, the J end lost 4 bases, and 12 bases lay between the germline ends. Germline CDR1 GTSNPN, CDR2 SVGIG (reference sequence).

The chain links TRBV5-4 to TRBJ1-6; the D gene is possibly TRBD1 (5 bases). CDR3 length equals 15 residues. The V gene's germline CDR1 is SGHNT and CDR2 YYREEE (reference sequence). The germline V and J ends were trimmed by 4 bases and 4 bases, with 12 bases remaining between them. This CDR3 is CASSRGEGYNSPLHF. CDR3 nucleotide sequence: TGTGCCAGCAGCCGGGGGGAGGGTTATAATTCACCCCTCCACTTT.

A word on this clone: Its ends do not fully match the called genes, so a read error is possible. J is TRBJ1-2 and V is TRBV25-1, with 12 bases aligning to TRBD1. The CDR3 contains 14 residues. Germline lookup yields CDR1 MGHDK and CDR2 SYGVNS. As DNA, the CDR3 is TGCGCTACGGCCGGGACAGGGGGCCACTATGGCTACACCTTC. Encoded protein: CATAGTGGHYGYTF.

The rearrangement joins TRBV28 to TRBJ2-7, with D uncertain. Germline values: CDR1 MDHEN, CDR2 SYDVKM. V gave up 6 bases and J gave up 0 bases, with 15 bases separating them. The CDR3 consists of 15 residues. Here the CDR3 DNA reads TGTGCCAGCAGGGCGACGAGGTGGAGCTCCTACGAGCAGTACTTC. The encoded protein is CASRATRWSSYEQYF.

The chain combines TRBV10-3 with TRBJ2-1; weak D call: TRBD2 (5 bases). Trimming shortened V by 2 bases and J by 3 bases, and 11 bases separated the two germline ends. Germline V gene data show CDR1 as ENHRY and CDR2 as SYGVKD. This CDR3 contains 15 residues. The CDR3 loop reads CAISEGGFLYNEQFF. In DNA, the CDR3 is TGTGCCATCAGTGAGGGAGGCTTCCTCTACAATGAGCAGTTCTTC.

This chain uses TRBV18 with TRBJ2-7, with a weak D call TRBD1 (6 bases). Germline V gene data show CDR1 as KGHSH and CDR2 as LQKENI. CDR3 length: 15 amino acids. Trimming left V 5 bases short and J 0 bases short, with 14 bases between. CDR3: CASSAGTTISYEQYF. CDR3 coding DNA: TGTGCCAGCTCAGCCGGGACAACAATCTCCTACGAGCAGTACTTC.

The chain carries TRBV30 and TRBJ1-4; possibly TRBD1 for D (5 bases). CDR3 size: 14 residues. Germline CDR1 GTSNPN, CDR2 SVGIG (reference sequence). With 1 base removed from V and 0 bases from J, the gap between germline ends came to 6 bases. CDR3 amino acids: CAWSEGTTNEKLFF. The CDR3 nucleotides read TGTGCCTGGAGTGAGGGGACAACTAATGAAAAACTGTTTTTT.

Only a few counts were recorded for this clone. J is TRBJ2-7 and V is TRBV10-1; a weak D match, TRBD1 (6 bases). The germline CDR1 and CDR2 sequences are WNHNN and SYGVQD (reference sequence). The CDR3 is 15 amino acids. Trimming took off 0 bases at V and 4 bases at J, with 13 bases between the two ends. This chain's CDR3 is CASSESLGAGYEQYF. The CDR3 region has the DNA TGCGCCAGCAGTGAGTCCCTGGGGGCTGGGTACGAGCAGTACTTC.